This T cell receptor beta chain was recovered during a study of cytomegalovirus exposure and HLA in healthy donors. On the study more broadly: From about 170 million T cells, an earlier analysis saw roughly 100 million unique TCR beta sequences. Broader study findings: As a later analysis showed, several of the most significant clusters appeared to be linked to common viral pathogens. Reportedly, cytomegalovirus status was diagnosed with high sensitivity and specificity.

Turning to this clone: As yet, its antigen is unknown.

The germline V gene has CDR1 MDHEN and CDR2 SYDVKM. V lost 4 bases, J lost 3 bases, and 7 bases stayed unmatched. This CDR3 comprises 16 residues. The study ran its PCR with 60 Vbeta and 13 Jbeta primers. Here immunoSEQ multiplex PCR was the method, and the copy in TCRdb shows in-frame clones only, minus some. The sample has roughly 180,000 clones; over 70% are singletons. The V call is TRBV28, the J call TRBJ1-1, with 11 bases that match TRBD1. Sequenced sample: PBMCs. This clonotype originated in a man aged 25 to 45 in good health and CMV-seropositive. The CDR3 loop is CASSSGQGAKDTEAFF. The CDR3 nucleotides read TGTGCCAGCAGTTCAGGACAGGGGGCAAAGGACACTGAAGCTTTCTTT.